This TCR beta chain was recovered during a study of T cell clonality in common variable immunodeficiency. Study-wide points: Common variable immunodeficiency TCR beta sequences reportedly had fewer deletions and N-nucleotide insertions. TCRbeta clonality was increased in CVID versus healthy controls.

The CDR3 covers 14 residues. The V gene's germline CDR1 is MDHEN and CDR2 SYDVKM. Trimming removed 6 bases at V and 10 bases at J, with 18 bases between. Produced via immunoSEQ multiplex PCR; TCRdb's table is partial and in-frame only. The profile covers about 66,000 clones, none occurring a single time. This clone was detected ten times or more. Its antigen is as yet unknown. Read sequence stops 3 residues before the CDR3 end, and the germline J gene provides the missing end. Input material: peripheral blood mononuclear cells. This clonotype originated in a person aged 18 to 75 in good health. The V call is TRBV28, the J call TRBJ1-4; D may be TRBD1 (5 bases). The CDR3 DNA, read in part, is TGTGCCAGCAGCCCCTCAGGAGGGGAGAGAAAA. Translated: CASSPSGGERK. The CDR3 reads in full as CASSPSGGERKLFF.